This record concerns one TCR beta chain sequence. Those enrolled in Seattle joined during active infection and were followed longitudinally afterward. The source of the sample is a study of blood T cell repertoires in COVID-19. Study details: Specimens from acute and convalescent COVID-19 originated in the United States, Italy and Spain. Nucleic acid was either cDNA or gDNA, and it came from T cells, B-cell-depleted T cells, or PBMCs.

Germline loops: CDR1 SEHNR, CDR2 FQNEAQ (reference sequence). The CDR3 spans 15 residues. The junction had 8 bases not matched to a gene; V was cut back by 3 bases and J by 5 bases. Authors' processing steps: Estimated nucleated cell counts came from reference gene primer amplification. Clones were sequenced by immunoSEQ multiplex PCR, and TCRdb holds only the in-frame ones, with some missing. The DNA gave D and trimming, while V, J and clone size come from that table. Among some 200,000 clones listed, about 83% were seen once. The chain employs TRBV7-9 and TRBJ2-5; 8 positions match TRBD1. The TCR was taken from a woman aged 25 to 45 with COVID-19, enrolled during active disease. The sequencing sample was made of peripheral blood. The CDR3 loop reads CASSFLAGGMETQYF. The CDR3 nucleotides read TGTGCCAGCAGCTTTTTGGCAGGGGGCATGGAGACCCAGTACTTC.